The clone carrying this TCR beta chain came up once. The assay was immunoSEQ multiplex PCR, and TCRdb's table has in-frame clones only and misses some. The sample lists 75,000 to 95,000 clones, 90% to 95% occurring once. This specimen belongs to a study of PD-L1 blockade in urothelial cancer. Patients yielded 1 to 8 samples each, pretreatment and on-treatment. The trim removed 5 bases at V and 6 bases at J, leaving 8 bases unmatched. CDR1 is SGHNT and CDR2 is YENEEA in the germline V gene. The CDR3 loop spans 15 amino acids. The sequenced sample was PBMCs, obtained around atezolizumab (anti-PD-L1) treatment. The V and J genes are TRBV11-3 and TRBJ2-2, with 8 bases matching TRBD1. The TCR was taken from a man aged 60 to 75 with urothelial cancer. CDR3 sequence (DNA): TGTGCCAGCAGCCCGGGACAGGAGGCGGCCGGGGAGCTGTTTTTT. It encodes CASSPGQEAAGELFF. The variable domain in full, with the rest retrieved from reference TRBV11-3 and TRBJ2-2, is EAGVVQSPRYKIIEKKQPVAFWCNPISGHNTLYWYLQNLGQGPELLIRYENEEAVDDSQLPKDRFSAERLKGVDSTLKIQPAELGDSAVYLCASSPGQEAAGELFFGEGSRLTVL.